The 9 T cell receptor beta chains presented below share a single source sample, sequenced in a study of T cell clonality in common variable immunodeficiency. Some clones are missing from TCRdb's copy, which holds only in-frame ones; the method was immunoSEQ multiplex PCR. The sample yields about 37,000 clones, without any singletons. Material for sequencing was peripheral blood mononuclear cells. These receptors were obtained from a person aged 18 to 70 in good health.

The table lists this clone with many counts. The read falls 3 residues short of the CDR3 end, and the missing part is taken from the germline J gene. The rearrangement links TRBV5-1 to TRBJ2-1, with D hard to call. This CDR3 has 15 residues. The V gene's germline CDR1 is SGHRS and CDR2 YFSETQ. V lost 1 base and J lost 0, with 8 bases in between. The sequenced part of the CDR3 DNA is TGCGCCAGCAGCTTGTACAAGGGCTCCTACAATGAG. Translating it yields CASSLYKGSYNE. The full CDR3 protein is CASSLYKGSYNEQFF.

This clone has a count of ten or more. The sequenced fragment ends 3 residues before the CDR3 boundary, so the rest is inferred from the germline J gene. The rearrangement joins TRBV5-1 to TRBJ2-1; TRBD2 matches 11 bases. This CDR3 comprises 16 residues. Per germline, CDR1 SGHRS and CDR2 YFSETQ. V dropped 4 bases and J dropped 2; count of bases not matched to a gene: 5. The covered CDR3 bases are TGCGCCAGCAGCCGTTTTAGCGGGAGGGCCTACAATGAG. This translates into CASSRFSGRAYNE. The CDR3, in full, reads CASSRFSGRAYNEQFF.

This clone was seen repeatedly, ten times or more. The read terminates 3 residues ahead of where the CDR3 ends, so the germline J gene completes it. J is TRBJ2-6 and V is TRBV10-3; 11 bases agree with TRBD1. Germline values: CDR1 ENHRY, CDR2 SYGVKD. The CDR3 has 17 amino acids. V lost 10 bases and J lost 0; bases outside the gene matches: 8. The CDR3: CATCEDRGPSGANVLTF. CDR3 bases read: TGTGCCACCTGTGAGGACAGGGGGCCCTCTGGGGCCAACGTC.

This clone was observed at least ten times. The DNA ends 3 residues before the CDR3 does, and the rest of the CDR3 is filled in from the germline J gene. The rearrangement joins TRBV12-3 or TRBV12-4 to TRBJ1-3; 8 nucleotides align to TRBD1. CDR3 length: 16 residues. J was trimmed by 4 bases and V by 8 bases; bases with no gene match: 13. This chain's CDR3 is CASVNPGRGPGNTIYF. Partial CDR3 DNA: TGTGCCAGCGTAAACCCGGGCAGGGGGCCGGGAAACACC.

Ten or more counts support this clone. The read falls 3 residues short of the CDR3 end, and the missing part is taken from the germline J gene. V is TRBV5-1 and J is TRBJ1-2; tentatively, D is TRBD1 (5 bases). CDR3 length equals 15 residues. The V end lost 0 bases, the J end lost 4 bases, and 13 bases lay between the germline ends. CDR1 SGHRS and CDR2 YFSETQ come from the germline V gene. CDR3 DNA (partial): TGCGCCAGCAGCTTGGTGGGCCAGGGAGGCTATGGC. This codes for CASSLVGQGGYG. The complete CDR3 protein is CASSLVGQGGYGYTF.

In its sample, this clone was seen many times. From the germline J gene comes the end of the CDR3, since the read stops 3 residues before it. This chain connects TRBV23-1 to TRBJ2-3; 7 bases agree with TRBD1. TRBV23-1 is sorted into the ORF group, with uncertain function. This CDR3 region has 16 residues. After removal of 0 bases from V and 2 bases from J, the junction contained 5 bases not matched to a gene. This CDR3 is CASSQSGTDHTDTQYF. The covered CDR3 bases are TGCGCCAGCAGTCAATCAGGGACAGATCACACAGATACG.

This clone has just a few counts. The observed sequence ends 3 residues before the CDR3 terminus, with the missing tail filled in from the germline J gene. J is TRBJ1-2 and V is TRBV7-9; 7 bases fit TRBD1. The CDR3 loop spans 14 amino acids. CDR1 and CDR2 (germline): SEHNR, FQNEAQ (reference sequence). V gave up 5 bases and J gave up 5 bases; unmatched junction bases: 8. The part of the CDR3 DNA that was read is TGTGCCAGCAGCCGTTTGGACAGGCATTATGGC. This translates into CASSRLDRHYG. The full-length CDR3 reads as CASSRLDRHYGYTF. The full variable domain, with the rest looked up from reference TRBV7-9 and TRBJ1-2, is DTGVSQNPRHKITKRGQNVTFRCDPISEHNRLYWYRQTLGQGPEFLTYFQNEAQLEKSRLLSDRFSAERPKGSFSTLEIQRTEQGDSAMYLCASSRLDRHYGYTFGSGTRLTVV.

This clone was seen many times. The CDR3 extends 3 residues past the end of the read, so its final part is completed from the germline J gene. V and J are TRBV18 and TRBJ1-3; D gene unclear. This CDR3 is built from 14 residues. The germline V and J ends were trimmed by 5 bases and 2 bases, with 10 bases remaining between them. The germline gives CDR1 KGHSH, CDR2 LQKENI. The CDR3 sequence: CASSSAGTGNTIYF. The sequenced part of the CDR3 DNA is TGTGCCAGCTCATCGGCAGGAACTGGAAACACC.

This clone was recorded many times. The sequenced CDR3 bases are TGTGCCAGAACTGTGGGGGGGCTCGGCACTGAA. It encodes CARTVGGLGTE. The whole CDR3 protein reads CARTVGGLGTEAFF. The rearrangement uses TRBV30 and TRBJ1-1; maybe TRBD1 (6 bases). The read ends 3 residues before the CDR3 terminus; that terminus is restored from the germline J gene. Trimming pared 8 bases from V and 4 bases from J, leaving 20 bases between. The CDR3 has 14 residues. CDR1 is GTSNPN, CDR2 SVGIG, per germline (reference sequence).